Below are 28 T cell receptor beta chains sequenced from a single sample in a study of STAT3 mutations in large granular lymphocyte leukemia. Points from the study as a whole: Every T-LGLL patient had at least one immunodominant TCRbeta clonotype.

Clones were read by immunoSEQ multiplex PCR, and TCRdb kept only the in-frame ones, dropping some. The sample contains some 9,100 clones, 92% of which appear only once. Their cognate antigens are unknown. Sequencing used peripheral blood mononuclear cells. All receptors come from a man aged 55 to 69 with T-cell large granular lymphocyte leukemia. Some clones in this sample may be carry-over from other donors' samples.

The V call is TRBV9, the J call TRBJ1-4, with 8 bases fitting TRBD1. The CDR3 is 16 residues long. Germline V gives CDR1 SGDLS, CDR2 YYNGEE. V lost 3 bases to trimming and J lost 2 bases; unmatched junction nucleotides: 6. Here the CDR3 DNA reads TGTGCCAGCAGCGGGACAGGGATGACCACTAATGAAAAACTGTTTTTT. Translating gives CASSGTGMTTNEKLFF.

The chain joins TRBV18 to TRBJ1-5; no firm D call. CDR1 KGHSH and CDR2 LQKENI come from the germline V gene. The CDR3 spans 14 residues. Deletions cut 2 bases from V and 11 bases from J, with 16 bases between. The CDR3 protein is CASSPDYVPSAQHF. The CDR3 DNA reads TGTGCCAGCTCACCAGACTATGTCCCTTCGGCCCAGCATTTT.

V gene TRBV5-1 combines with J gene TRBJ1-1; TRBD1 is a possible D gene (5 bases). Germline CDR1 SGHRS, CDR2 YFSETQ. The V gene lost 4 bases and the J gene lost 0 bases, with 13 bases spanning the gap. The CDR3 contains 15 residues. The CDR3 bases are TGCGCCAGCAGCCGTCAGGGTTCTCTGAACACTGAAGCTTTCTTT. Translation gives CASSRQGSLNTEAFF.

The chain joins TRBV6-4 to TRBJ2-7; the D gene could be TRBD1 or TRBD2 (5 bases each). Germline V gives CDR1 MRHNA, CDR2 SNTAGT. This CDR3 comprises 13 residues. The V end lost 3 bases, the J end lost 10 bases, and 16 bases lay between the germline ends. The CDR3 is CASSELWGTFQYF. The CDR3 bases are TGTGCCAGCAGTGAGTTGTGGGGGACCTTCCAGTACTTC.

V usage is TRBV2 and J usage is TRBJ1-5; tentative D call: TRBD1 (6 bases). The CDR3 length is 14 residues. Trimming left V 8 bases short and J 0 bases short, with 11 bases between. The germline V gene encodes CDR1 SNHLY and CDR2 FYNNEI. The DNA for the CDR3 is TGTGCCAGCGGGCGACAGGCTAGCAATCAGCCCCAGCATTTT. It yields the protein CASGRQASNQPQHF.

The J gene is TRBJ1-1, the V gene TRBV5-8; D is possibly TRBD1 (6 bases). The length of the CDR3 is 13 residues. With 0 bases removed from V and 7 bases from J, the gap between germline ends came to 10 bases. Germline assignment: CDR1 SGHTS and CDR2 YDEGEE. This chain's CDR3 is CASSLGGQGEAFF. For the CDR3, the DNA is TGTGCCAGCAGCTTGGGGGGGCAGGGTGAAGCTTTCTTT.

V is TRBV6-1 and J is TRBJ1-4; perhaps TRBD1 as D (6 bases). The CDR3 loop spans 13 amino acids. Trimming cost V 3 bases and J 8 bases, with 10 bases left between them. Looked up from germline, CDR1 is MNHNS and CDR2 is SASEGT. The CDR3 DNA reads TGTGCCAGCAGTGAGGGGGCGCGAGAAAAACTGTTTTTT. It yields the protein CASSEGAREKLFF.

This clone qualifies as medium-sized. The chain carries TRBV28 and TRBJ2-7; TRBD1 is a possible D gene (5 bases). The V end lost 6 bases, the J end lost 7 bases, and 16 bases lay between the germline ends. CDR3 length: 13 residues. CDR1 is MDHEN and CDR2 is SYDVKM in the germline V gene. Written as DNA, the CDR3 is TGTGCCAGCAGCCTGAGTGGGGCACGGGAGCAGTACTTC. It yields the protein CASSLSGAREQYF.

V usage is TRBV7-9 and J usage is TRBJ2-1; 9 bases match TRBD2. V shed 1 base and J 8 bases; nucleotides not matched to a gene: 9. The V gene's germline CDR1 is SEHNR and CDR2 FQNEAQ (reference sequence). The CDR3 has 16 residues. CDR3 DNA sequence: TGTGCCAGCAGCTTAGACGAGGCGGGAGGGCCCCATGAGCAGTTCTTC. Translated: CASSLDEAGGPHEQFF.

The chain employs TRBV4-3 and TRBJ2-3, with D perhaps matching TRBD1 (5 bases). The V gene's germline CDR1 is LGHNA and CDR2 YSLEER. The CDR3 sequence is 16 residues long. V was cut by 0 bases and J by 3 bases, with 13 bases left in between. CDR3 coding DNA: TGCGCCAGCAGCCAAGATACCATCAGGGCTACAGATACGCAGTATTTT. Protein: CASSQDTIRATDTQYF.

The chain employs TRBV27 and TRBJ2-3; no definite D call. The CDR3 has 13 amino acids. Trimming stripped 0 bases from V and 5 bases from J, with 6 bases between. Germline V gene data show CDR1 as MNHEY and CDR2 as SMNVEV (reference sequence). This CDR3 reads CASSLSRRDTQYF. Written as DNA, the CDR3 is TGTGCCAGCAGTTTATCGAGGAGAGATACGCAGTATTTT.

The chain recombines TRBV18 with TRBJ1-1; 8 bases fit TRBD1. V trimming: 5 bases; J trimming: 5 bases; junction bases outside the gene matches: 13. This CDR3 has 16 residues. The germline CDR1 and CDR2 sequences are KGHSH and LQKENI. The CDR3 nucleotides read TGTGCCAGCTCAACATCCCCAGGGGGCGCAGATACTGAAGCTTTCTTT. Translating it yields CASSTSPGGADTEAFF.

The rearrangement joins TRBV5-1 to TRBJ2-7; weak D call: TRBD1 (5 bases). This CDR3 is built from 14 residues. The V gene lost 3 bases and the J gene lost 2 bases, with 12 bases spanning the gap. Germline CDR1 SGHRS, CDR2 YFSETQ. CDR3 residues: CASSSPLGAYEQYF. CDR3 nucleotides: TGCGCCAGCAGCTCACCCCTAGGGGCCTACGAGCAGTACTTC. The full variable domain, in which reference TRBV5-1 and TRBJ2-7 provide the parts outside the CDR3, is KAGVTQTPRYLIKTRGQQVTLSCSPISGHRSVSWYQQTPGQGLQFLFEYFSETQRNKGNFPGRFSGRQFSNSRSEMNVSTLELGDSALYLCASSSPLGAYEQYFGPGTRLTVT.

The V gene is TRBV27, the J gene TRBJ2-1; D perhaps matches TRBD2 (6 bases). With 4 bases removed from V and 4 bases from J, the gap between germline ends came to 17 bases. The CDR3 consists of 16 residues. Germline CDR1 is MNHEY and CDR2 is SMNVEV (reference sequence). For the CDR3, the DNA is TGTGCCAGCAGTTCTATTAGCGGAACCGTTTACAATGAGCAGTTCTTC. Translating gives CASSSISGTVYNEQFF.

This chain joins TRBV7-2 and TRBJ2-7; D gene uncertain. CDR3 size: 13 residues. V was cut by 5 bases and J by 0 bases, with 8 bases left in between. Per the germline V gene, CDR1 is SGHTA and CDR2 is FQGNSA. The CDR3 nucleotides are TGTGCCAGCAGCCCCCGAAGCTCCTACGAGCAGTACTTC. Amino acids: CASSPRSSYEQYF.

The rearrangement joins TRBV7-2 to TRBJ2-2; 8 bases line up with TRBD1. The V and J ends lost 8 bases and 3 bases, in that order; junction bases with no gene match: 8. CDR3 length: 15 amino acids. Germline values: CDR1 SGHTA, CDR2 FQGNSA. CDR3 protein: CASGAGQGYTGELFF. CDR3 in DNA: TGTGCCAGCGGCGCCGGACAGGGCTACACCGGGGAGCTGTTTTTT.

J is TRBJ2-7 and V is TRBV9; D unclear. Trimming removed 0 bases from V and 4 bases from J, with 8 bases in between. Germline assignment: CDR1 SGDLS and CDR2 YYNGEE. CDR3 length: 13 residues. CDR3 nucleotide sequence: TGTGCCAGCAGCGTAGACGGCGGATACGAGCAGTACTTC. The encoded protein is CASSVDGGYEQYF.

The genes are TRBV27 and TRBJ2-7; D is unclear. Deletions cut 7 bases from V and 0 bases from J, with 16 bases between. This CDR3 comprises 15 residues. Germline V lookup: CDR1 MNHEY, CDR2 SMNVEV (reference sequence). CDR3 sequence reads: CASIMAASASYEQYF. In DNA, the CDR3 is TGTGCCAGCATTATGGCAGCGAGTGCCTCCTACGAGCAGTACTTC.

In its sample, this clone was seen once. This chain uses TRBV29-1 with TRBJ2-3; TRBD2 matches at 7 bases. Looked up from germline, CDR1 is SQVTM and CDR2 is ANQGSEA. The length of the CDR3 is 17 residues. J was trimmed by 0 bases and V by 4 bases; bases with no gene match: 13. The CDR3 sequence is CSVVSLADPLSTDTQYF. Written as DNA, the CDR3 is TGCAGCGTTGTAAGTCTAGCGGACCCACTTAGCACAGATACGCAGTATTTT.

The chain links TRBV30 to TRBJ2-3; 10 positions match TRBD1. V dropped 8 bases and J dropped 4; count of bases not matched to a gene: 9. CDR1 and CDR2 from the germline V gene are GTSNPN and SVGIG (reference sequence). The CDR3 length is 14 residues. CDR3 loop: CAGTRTGGADTQYF. The CDR3 DNA reads TGTGCCGGCACCCGGACAGGGGGAGCAGATACGCAGTATTTT. Complete variable domain (other parts from reference TRBV30 and TRBJ2-3): SQTIHQWPATLVQPVGSPLSLECTVEGTSNPNLYWYRQAAGRGLQLLFYSVGIGQISSEVPQNLSASRPQDRQFILSSKKLLLSDSGFYLCAGTRTGGADTQYFGPGTRLTVL.

The chain employs TRBV5-1 and TRBJ1-1, with no clear D. Germline loops: CDR1 SGHRS, CDR2 YFSETQ. CDR3 length: 13 amino acids. Trimming cost V 1 base and J 2 bases, with 6 bases left between them. This CDR3 is CASSLFANTEAFF. Here the CDR3 DNA reads TGCGCCAGCAGCTTGTTTGCAAACACTGAAGCTTTCTTT.

V usage is TRBV5-8 and J usage is TRBJ2-2; 10 bases are a match to TRBD2. Germline V gives CDR1 SGHTS, CDR2 YDEGEE. The CDR3 runs 18 residues. The J segment lost 4 bases and the V segment lost 1 base, leaving 10 bases of the junction unmatched. The CDR3 here is CASSLFGLAVSGTGELFF. CDR3 DNA sequence: TGTGCCAGCAGCTTGTTCGGACTAGCGGTCTCGGGCACCGGGGAGCTGTTTTTT.

The chain has TRBV27 and TRBJ2-1, with D perhaps TRBD1 (5 bases). CDR3 length equals 16 residues. Germline V gives CDR1 MNHEY, CDR2 SMNVEV (reference sequence). V was cut by 0 bases and J by 3 bases, with 12 bases left in between. The CDR3 sequence: CASSLSWGDYYNEQFF. CDR3 in DNA: TGTGCCAGCAGTTTATCCTGGGGCGATTACTACAATGAGCAGTTCTTC.

V usage is TRBV7-2 and J usage is TRBJ2-7; no firm D call. The ends were cut back, 4 bases at V and 4 bases at J, with 11 bases in the middle. The CDR3 extends over 13 amino acids. Per germline, CDR1 SGHTA and CDR2 FQGNSA. CDR3 sequence: CASSSYSRYEQYF. CDR3 bases: TGTGCCAGCAGCTCTTACTCACGTTACGAGCAGTACTTC.

The chain combines TRBV19 with TRBJ2-1, with D unclear. Germline CDR1 and CDR2: LNHDA and SQIVND (reference sequence). Trimming removed 4 bases from V and 5 bases from J, with 3 bases in between. The length of the CDR3 is 11 residues. CDR3 in DNA: TGTGCCAGTAGTACCCACAATGAGCAGTTCTTC. Translation: CASSTHNEQFF.

The sample holds one count of this clone. The V call is TRBV9, the J call TRBJ2-3; a weak D match, TRBD2 (5 bases). Trimming took off 6 bases at V and 4 bases at J, with 18 bases between the two ends. The CDR3 extends over 15 amino acids. The germline CDR1 and CDR2 sequences are SGDLS and YYNGEE. CDR3 in DNA: TGTGCCAGCACCGTTCTGGAGGCTGGGTCAGATACGCAGTATTTT. Amino acids: CASTVLEAGSDTQYF.

The V gene is TRBV11-2, the J gene TRBJ2-2; 13 nucleotides agree with TRBD2. Germline V gene lookup returns CDR1 SGHAT and CDR2 FQNNGV. Trimming took 1 base from V and 6 from J; bases not matched to a gene: 5. This CDR3 contains 17 residues. In DNA, the CDR3 is TGTGCCAGCAGCTTAGCCCGGACTAGCGGGAGAGCCGGGGAGCTGTTTTTT. Translation: CASSLARTSGRAGELFF.

This chain uses TRBV30 with TRBJ1-4; the match to TRBD1 covers 8 bases. This CDR3 comprises 14 residues. V was clipped by 1 base and J by 7 bases; unmatched bases: 5. Germline V CDR1 and CDR2: GTSNPN, SVGIG (reference sequence). The CDR3 bases are TGTGCCTGGAGTGCCAGGGGGCTCGGTGAAAAACTGTTTTTT. Translated: CAWSARGLGEKLFF.